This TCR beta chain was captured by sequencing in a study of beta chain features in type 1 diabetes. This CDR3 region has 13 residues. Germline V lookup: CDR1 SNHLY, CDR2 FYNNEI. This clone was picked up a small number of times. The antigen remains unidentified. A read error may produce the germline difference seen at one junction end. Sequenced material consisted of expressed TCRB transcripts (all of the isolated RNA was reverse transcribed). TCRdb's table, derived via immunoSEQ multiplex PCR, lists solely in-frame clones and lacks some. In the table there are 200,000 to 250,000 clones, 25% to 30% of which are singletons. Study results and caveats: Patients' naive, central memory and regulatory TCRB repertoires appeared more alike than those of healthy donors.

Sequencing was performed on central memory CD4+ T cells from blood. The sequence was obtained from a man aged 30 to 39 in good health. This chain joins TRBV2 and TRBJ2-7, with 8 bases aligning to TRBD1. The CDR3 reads CASTGQGSFEQYF. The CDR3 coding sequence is TGTGCCAGCACCGGACAGGGATCCTTCGAGCAGTACTTC.